The 27 T cell receptor beta chains below were found in one sample sequenced in a study of molecular identifiers for immune sequencing clone quantification. TCRdb re-analysed the PCR reads in MiXCR, keeping a single row per CDR3 protein. The table shows hundreds of thousands of distinct CDR3 sequences, with approximately 24% occurring only once. The sample was naive CD8+ T cells from blood, with Jurkat cell RNA spiked in. The subset denotes: FACS-sorted CD8+CD4-CCR7+CD45RA+ naive T cells. These receptors were collected from a human donor in good health. Some libraries in this study had Jurkat cell RNA spiked in.

This clonotype was observed at least ten times. This chain connects TRBV20-1 to TRBJ2-3; 7 nucleotides match TRBD2. V shed 0 bases, J shed 2 bases, and the junction held 8 bases outside the gene matches. The CDR3 runs 16 residues. CDR1 is DFQATT and CDR2 is SNEGSKA in the germline V gene (reference sequence). CDR3 bases: TGCAGTGCTAGAGATTTAGAAGCGGGATCCACAGATACGCAGTATTTT. This encodes CSARDLEAGSTDTQYF.

The chain has TRBV7-2 and TRBJ1-1; D gene unclear. Germline-derived CDR1 and CDR2 are SGHTA and FQGNSA. The CDR3 is made up of 17 amino acids. Trimming took 5 bases from V and 5 from J, leaving 24 bases between them. The CDR3 bases are TGTGCCAGCAGCGCCCTTGGGCCCCCATTGGGAGGAACTGAAGCTTTCTTT. Protein: CASSALGPPLGGTEAFF.

This clonotype was seen only a few times. The rearrangement joins TRBV11-2 to TRBJ2-2, with TRBD2 identical over 15 bases. V trimming: 5 bases; J trimming: 4 bases; junction bases outside the gene matches: 2. Germline V lookup: CDR1 SGHAT, CDR2 FQNNGV. The CDR3 consists of 16 residues. The CDR3 protein is CASSTGLAGGTGELFF. The CDR3 DNA reads TGTGCCAGCAGCACGGGACTAGCGGGAGGCACCGGGGAGCTGTTTTTT.

At least ten counts were recorded for this clonotype. The chain is built from TRBV4-1 and TRBJ2-5; D call uncertain. V was pared by 0 bases and J by 4 bases, with 6 bases between. This CDR3 comprises 13 residues. Germline values: CDR1 MGHRA, CDR2 YSYEKL. The CDR3 protein is CASSQDGAETQYF. CDR3 DNA: TGCGCCAGCAGCCAAGACGGAGCAGAGACCCAGTACTTC.

On this clonotype itself: Since a much larger clone is just one base distant, this may be a read error. The chain has TRBV6-6 and TRBJ2-1; D is unresolved. The CDR3 has 14 residues. Germline-derived CDR1 and CDR2 are MNHNY and SVGAGI (reference sequence). This CDR3 reads CAGSYGRNYNEQFF. The DNA for the CDR3 is TGTGCCGGCAGTTACGGGCGGAACTACAATGAGCAGTTCTTC.

The V gene is TRBV5-4, the J gene TRBJ2-3, with TRBD2 identical over 7 bases. Unmatched junction bases numbered 8, after V lost 0 bases and J lost 4 bases. The length of the CDR3 is 16 residues. Per the germline V gene, CDR1 is SGHNT and CDR2 is YYREEE (reference sequence). The DNA of the CDR3 is TGTGCCAGCAGCTTGGTCAGCGGGGCTTTTCCAGATACGCAGTATTTT. Translation: CASSLVSGAFPDTQYF.

This clonotype turned up a few times. The V gene is TRBV4-3, the J gene TRBJ2-1; a weak D match, TRBD2 (5 bases). CDR3 length equals 14 residues. V shed 3 bases and J shed 2 bases, with 8 bases lying between them. Germline assignment: CDR1 LGHNA and CDR2 YSLEER. The CDR3 loop is CASSQARAYNEQFF. The CDR3 nucleotides read TGCGCCAGCAGCCAGGCGCGGGCCTACAATGAGCAGTTCTTC.

On this clonotype: This may be a read error: a much more frequent sequence differs by one nucleotide. The gene calls are TRBV12-3 or TRBV12-4 and TRBJ1-1, with D unresolved. This CDR3 comprises 13 residues. CDR3 sequence (DNA): TGTGCCAACAGTTTCTTCGTCCAGGCTGAAGCTTTCTTT. Encoded protein: CANSFFVQAEAFF.

The chain uses TRBV7-9 and TRBJ2-1; 9 bases match TRBD2. CDR1 is SEHNR and CDR2 is FQNEAQ in the germline V gene (reference sequence). The ends lost 5 bases at V and 9 bases at J; junction bases unmatched: 11. The CDR3 sequence is 15 residues long. CDR3 coding DNA: TGTGCCAGCAGCCCCCCCGGGGCTAGCGGGGCTGAGCAGTTCTTC. This encodes CASSPPGASGAEQFF.

This clonotype appeared many times. A junction boundary mismatches the germline segment, possibly from a read error. The chain carries TRBV5-1 and TRBJ2-7; perhaps TRBD2 as D (7 bases). Per germline, CDR1 SGHRS and CDR2 YFSETQ. CDR3 length equals 13 residues. The DNA for the CDR3 is TGTGCCAGCAGCCTGGGAGGGGGTGGCGAGCAGTACTTC. Protein sequence: CASSLGGGGEQYF.

This clonotype was seen repeatedly, ten times or more. V is TRBV20-1 and J is TRBJ2-7, with 8 bases aligning to TRBD1. CDR3 length: 14 residues. Looked up from germline, CDR1 is DFQATT and CDR2 is SNEGSKA (reference sequence). The DNA for the CDR3 is TGCAGCCCCACCCCCGGAACAGGGGGCTACGAGCAGTACTTC. This translates into CSPTPGTGGYEQYF.

This chain joins TRBV20-1 and TRBJ1-4; D is perhaps TRBD1 (5 bases). The CDR3 is made up of 15 amino acids. Trimming pared 3 bases from V and 4 bases from J, leaving 15 bases between. Germline lookup yields CDR1 DFQATT and CDR2 SNEGSKA (reference sequence). The CDR3 DNA sequence: TGCAGTGCTAGGCCGGGACCCGGGCTTAATGAAAAACTGTTTTTT. Residues: CSARPGPGLNEKLFF.

This clonotype turned up a few times. The rearrangement uses TRBV5-6 and TRBJ1-6; D is undetermined. V was trimmed by 5 bases and J by 12 bases, leaving 15 bases between them. The CDR3 totals 13 residues. In germline, CDR1 is SGHDT, CDR2 YYEEEE. DNA of the CDR3: TGTGCCAGCAGTGCGGACTCTACTCTACCCCTCCACTTT. Amino acids: CASSADSTLPLHF.

This clonotype was seen ten or more times. V is TRBV7-2 and J is TRBJ2-4, with D possibly TRBD2 on 5 matching bases. Germline CDR1 and CDR2: SGHTA and FQGNSA. The CDR3 runs 16 residues. V lost 7 bases to trimming and J lost 0 bases, with 16 bases between them. The CDR3 region is CASTPPGELAKNIQYF. The CDR3 bases are TGTGCCAGCACCCCCCCCGGGGAGCTAGCCAAAAACATTCAGTACTTC.

This clonotype was recorded many times. The chain uses TRBV7-9 and TRBJ2-7; D might be TRBD2 (5 bases). Germline values: CDR1 SEHNR, CDR2 FQNEAQ (reference sequence). Trimming removed 3 bases from V and 6 bases from J, with 12 bases in between. CDR3 length equals 13 residues. The CDR3 DNA sequence: TGTGCCAGCAGCTTTATTCGCGGGCCCGAGCAGTACTTC. Encoded protein: CASSFIRGPEQYF.

This clonotype was picked up a small number of times. The V call is TRBV6-5, the J call TRBJ2-6; D not resolved. The CDR3 covers 16 residues. V dropped 8 bases and J dropped 0 bases, with 14 bases sitting between them. Germline CDR1 is MNHEY and CDR2 is SVGAGI. The DNA of the CDR3 is TGTGCCAGCGCAGGTCCGATTCGCTCTGGGGCCAACGTCCTGACTTTC. It yields the protein CASAGPIRSGANVLTF.

This clonotype was seen a few times. The genes are TRBV11-1 and TRBJ2-7, with D perhaps given as TRBD1 or TRBD2 (5 bases each). The CDR3 is 15 residues long. Germline loops: CDR1 SGHAT, CDR2 FQDESV (reference sequence). With 7 bases removed from V and 7 bases from J, the gap between germline ends came to 23 bases. CDR3 region: CASTPSGPSPREQYF. CDR3 coding DNA: TGTGCCAGCACACCGTCGGGACCCTCACCCAGGGAGCAGTACTTC.

As to this clonotype: The junction does not match germline at one end; this may be a read error. V and J are TRBV14 and TRBJ2-3, with 11 bases matching TRBD2. Germline lookup yields CDR1 SGHDN and CDR2 FVKESK. The CDR3 consists of 16 residues. The CDR3 DNA follows: TGTGCCGGCAGCCGCTCGGGACTAGCGGACACAGATACGCAGTATTTT. As protein: CAGSRSGLADTDTQYF.

As for this clonotype: This may be a read error, as it is one base from a much larger clone. The rearrangement links TRBV28 to TRBJ2-7, with D possibly matching TRBD2 (5 bases). From germline, CDR1 is MDHEN and CDR2 SYDVKM. The CDR3 contains 15 residues. Here the CDR3 DNA reads TGTGCCAGCAGTTCCTCGGACTCCGGAGTGGACGAGCCGTACTTC. Its protein is CASSSSDSGVDEPYF.

This clonotype was picked up many times. The chain has TRBV12-3 or TRBV12-4 and TRBJ2-7, with TRBD2 matching over 11 bases. Trimming took 6 bases from V and 4 from J; bases not matched to a gene: 5. The CDR3 runs 14 residues. The CDR3 reads CASRPGLAGYEQYF. Here the CDR3 DNA reads TGTGCCAGCAGACCTGGACTAGCGGGTTACGAGCAGTACTTC.

Comment on this clonotype: A much larger clone lies one base from this, so it may be a read error. The J gene is TRBJ1-2, the V gene TRBV2; 10 bases are shared with TRBD1. Germline V gene sequence: CDR1 SNHLY, CDR2 FYNNEI. The CDR3 loop spans 14 amino acids. This CDR3 reads CAGSEGQGSYGYTF. The DNA for the CDR3 is TGTGCCGGCAGTGAGGGACAGGGGAGCTATGGCTACACCTTC.

On this clonotype: This may stem from a read error, because a much larger clone lies one nucleotide away. The genes are TRBV20-1 and TRBJ1-1; no clear D gene. The V gene's germline CDR1 is DFQATT and CDR2 SNEGSKA (reference sequence). Trimming removed 0 bases at V and 4 bases at J, with 15 bases between. This CDR3 is 15 amino acids long. CDR3 region: CSAREGRHLTTEAFF. For the CDR3, the DNA is TGCAGTGCTAGAGAAGGGAGGCACCTGACCACTGAAGCTTTCTTT.

As regards this clonotype: The CDR3 end shows no conserved phenylalanine or tryptophan, and so a read error is likely. V is TRBV4-1 and J is TRBJ1-1, with 9 bases that match TRBD1. Per germline, CDR1 MGHRA and CDR2 YSYEKL. The CDR3 has 13 amino acids. The CDR3 DNA sequence: TGCGCCCGCAGACCGGACAGGGGCACTGAAGCTTTCCTT. The encoded protein is CARRPDRGTEAFL.

V is TRBV20-1 and J is TRBJ2-4; D might be TRBD2 (5 bases). The CDR3 covers 14 residues. Germline V lookup: CDR1 DFQATT, CDR2 SNEGSKA (reference sequence). The CDR3 sequence is CNTPTGIAKNIQYF. The CDR3 coding sequence is TGCAATACCCCGACGGGGATAGCCAAAAACATTCAGTACTTC.

The genes are TRBV10-3 and TRBJ2-1, with a possible D match to TRBD2 (6 bases). The germline gives CDR1 ENHRY, CDR2 SYGVKD. Trimming left V 9 bases short and J 0 bases short, with 12 bases between. This CDR3 region has 14 residues. CDR3 nucleotides: TGTGCCATTCAGCGGGCCCCCTCCTACAATGAGCAGTTCTTC. It is translated as CAIQRAPSYNEQFF.

This clonotype came up many times. The chain links TRBV7-9 to TRBJ1-1; D gene unclear. Germline CDR1 is SEHNR and CDR2 is FQNEAQ (reference sequence). Trimming shortened V by 3 bases and J by 6 bases, and 8 bases separated the two germline ends. This CDR3 is 12 amino acids long. Here the CDR3 DNA reads TGTGCCAGCAGCTTGGGTCGTCCTGAAGCTTTCTTT. Translation gives CASSLGRPEAFF.

Regarding this clonotype: Germline and junction disagree at one end, which may indicate a read error. The chain is built from TRBV4-3 and TRBJ2-7; D is unresolved. Germline loops: CDR1 LGHNA, CDR2 YSLEER. This CDR3 spans 15 amino acids. Here the CDR3 DNA reads TGCACCAGCAGCCAAGATCAGACATTACTGTTCGAGCAGTACTTC. Amino acid sequence: CTSSQDQTLLFEQYF.